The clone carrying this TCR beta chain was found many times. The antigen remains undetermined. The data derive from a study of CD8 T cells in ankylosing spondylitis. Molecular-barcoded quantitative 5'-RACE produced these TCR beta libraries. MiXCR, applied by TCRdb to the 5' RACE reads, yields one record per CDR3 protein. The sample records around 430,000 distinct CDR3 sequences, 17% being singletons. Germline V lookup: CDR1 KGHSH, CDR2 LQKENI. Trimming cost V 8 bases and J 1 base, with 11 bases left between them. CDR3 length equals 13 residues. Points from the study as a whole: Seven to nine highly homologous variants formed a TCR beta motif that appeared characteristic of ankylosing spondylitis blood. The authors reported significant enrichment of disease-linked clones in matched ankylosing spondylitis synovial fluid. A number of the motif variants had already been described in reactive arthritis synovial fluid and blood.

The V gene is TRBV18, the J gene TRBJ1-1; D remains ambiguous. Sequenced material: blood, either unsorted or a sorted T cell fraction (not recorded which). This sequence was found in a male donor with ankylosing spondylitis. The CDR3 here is CASSQDRNTEAFF. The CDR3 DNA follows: TGTGCCAGCAGCCAAGATCGGAACACTGAAGCTTTCTTT.